These T cell receptor beta chains were read from a single sample in a study of blood T cell repertoires in COVID-19. TCRdb's table, derived via immunoSEQ multiplex PCR, lists solely in-frame clones and lacks some. Among approximately 170,000 clones listed, approximately 82% were seen once. Sequenced material: peripheral blood. The receptor set was obtained from a man between 65 and 80 years old who had recovered from COVID-19. CDR3s include the opening cysteine and the closing phenylalanine or tryptophan. A D gene is named only where the DNA matches it firmly. The size field is filled for only some rows; it gives once, few, many or a size class.

clone_size j_call d_call v_call cdr3_nt cdr3_aa
few TRBJ2-1 NA TRBV3-1/TRBV3-2 TGTGCCAGCAGCCAAGTGCTCGCGGAGGGCCCGGTCTTC CASSQVLAEGPVF
NA TRBJ2-7 NA TRBV6-2/TRBV6-3 TGTGCCAGCAGTACCACGGTCCCCTACGAGCAGTACTTC CASSTTVPYEQYF
NA TRBJ2-7 NA TRBV28 TGTGCCAGCAACCAGGATGGAAACTACGAGCAGTACTTC CASNQDGNYEQYF
NA TRBJ2-2 NA TRBV10-3 TGTGCCATCAGTGAAGAGGGAGTGAACACCGGGGAGCTGTTTTTT CAISEEGVNTGELFF
few TRBJ2-7 TRBD2 TRBV4-2 TGTGCCAGCAGCCAAGAAGTAGCGGGAGGGTACGAGCAGTACTTC CASSQEVAGGYEQYF
NA TRBJ2-7 NA TRBV7-2 TGTGCCAGCAGCTCACAAACAGTCTACGAGCAGTACTTC CASSSQTVYEQYF
NA TRBJ1-1 NA TRBV7-9 TGTGCCAGCAGCTTAGCGCAGGGCACCACTGAAGCTTTCTTT CASSLAQGTTEAFF
NA TRBJ1-3 TRBD1 TRBV14 TGTGCCAGCAGCCCTCAGGGGGACAGCTCTGGAAACACCATATATTTT CASSPQGDSSGNTIYF
once TRBJ2-2 TRBD1 TRBV29-1 TGCAGCGCCCGGACAGGGGGCGCGAACACCGGGGAGCTGTTTTTT CSARTGGANTGELFF
NA TRBJ2-3 NA TRBV12-5 TGTGCTAGTGGTCGAGGGATGGAAGATACGCAGTATTTT CASGRGMEDTQYF
NA TRBJ1-5 NA TRBV7-8 TGTGCCAGCAGCTTAGCCAGGTCTCAGGGGTGGCAGCCCCAGCATTTT CASSLARSQGWQPQHF
NA TRBJ2-7 TRBD1 TRBV30 TGTGCCTGGTCCGGGACAGGGTTAACCGAGCAGTACTTC CAWSGTGLTEQYF
NA TRBJ1-6 TRBD1 TRBV7-2 TGTGCCAGCAGCGAGCGGACAGGGGGGTCGAATTCACCCCTCCACTTT CASSERTGGSNSPLHF
NA TRBJ1-4 TRBD1 TRBV18 TGTGCCAGCTCACCACCGGGGACAGGGGATGAAAAACTGTTTTTT CASSPPGTGDEKLFF
NA TRBJ2-1 NA TRBV7-2 TGTGCCAGCAGCCCCGGACTGGAACACAATGAGCAGTTCTTC CASSPGLEHNEQFF
NA TRBJ2-3 NA TRBV12-1 TGTGCCAGCAGGCCTAGACTAGCGGGAAGGGAGACAGATACGCAGTATTTT CASRPRLAGRETDTQYF
few TRBJ2-5 TRBD1 TRBV13 TGTGCCAGCAGCTTGAGGGGGCCGGAGAAGACCCAGTACTTC CASSLRGPEKTQYF
once TRBJ2-3 NA TRBV5-8 TGTGCCAGCAGCCACTCCAGCACAGATACGCAGTATTTT CASSHSSTDTQYF
NA TRBJ2-3 NA TRBV5-1 TGCGCCAGCAGCTTGGGCGGGACAGATACGCAGTATTTT CASSLGGTDTQYF
NA TRBJ2-2 NA TRBV7-6 TGTGCCAGCAGCTTTTTTAGCGGGAACACCGGGGAGCTGTTTTTT CASSFFSGNTGELFF
NA TRBJ2-1 TRBD2 TRBV19 TGTGCCAGTAGTATAGAGTCCGGGACTAGCGGATACAATGAGCAGTTCTTC CASSIESGTSGYNEQFF
NA TRBJ1-3 NA TRBV9 TGTGCCAGCAGCGGCCCGAAGTCGGGTGAATCTGGAAACACCATATATTTT CASSGPKSGESGNTIYF
NA TRBJ1-1 TRBD1 TRBV27 TGTGCCAGCAGCGGTAGACAGGGGTGGAACACTGAAGCTTTCTTT CASSGRQGWNTEAFF
NA TRBJ2-3 TRBD2 TRBV5-4 TGTGCCAGCAGCTTGGCTCTTTCAGCGGGAGGTCCAGATACGCAGTATTTT CASSLALSAGGPDTQYF
NA TRBJ2-3 NA TRBV19 TGTGCCAGTAGTATAGGGCGGGACGGTGCAGATACGCAGTATTTT CASSIGRDGADTQYF
NA TRBJ2-2 NA TRBV6-5 TGTGCCAGCTCGGAAGGGGATCGTCCCGGGGAGCTGTTTTTT CASSEGDRPGELFF
NA TRBJ2-2 TRBD1 TRBV9 TGTGCCAGCAGCGTGACAGGGGACACCGGGGAGCTGTTTTTT CASSVTGDTGELFF
NA TRBJ2-1 NA TRBV9 TGTGCCAGCAGCGTAGCCTTAGATGGTACTGAGCAGTTCTTC CASSVALDGTEQFF
NA TRBJ2-3 NA TRBV4-3 TGCGCCAGCAGCCAAGATACTAAACGCACAGATACGCAGTATTTT CASSQDTKRTDTQYF
NA TRBJ2-5 TRBD1 TRBV27 TGTGCCAGCAGGTCCGACAGGGACCAAGAGACCCAGTACTTC CASRSDRDQETQYF
NA TRBJ1-2 NA TRBV24-1 TGTGCCACCAGCGGGCAGGGAAGGGGCTATGGCTACACCTTC CATSGQGRGYGYTF
NA TRBJ2-2 TRBD2 TRBV2 TGTGCCAGCAGGGAGGGACTAGCGGTAACCAACACCGGGGAGCTGTTTTTT CASREGLAVTNTGELFF
NA TRBJ2-7 TRBD1 TRBV28 TGTGCCAGCAGTGTACAGCAGGGGGCCAACGAGCAGTACTTC CASSVQQGANEQYF
once TRBJ2-2 TRBD2 TRBV13 TGTGCCAGCAGCTTAGTCGGGACTAGCGGACATAACACCGGGGAGCTGTTTTTT CASSLVGTSGHNTGELFF
once TRBJ2-5 NA TRBV5-5 TGTGCCAGCAGCTCGGAGTTAGTCTCCCAAGAGACCCAGTACTTC CASSSELVSQETQYF
NA TRBJ2-2 TRBD2 TRBV5-1 TGCGCCAGCAGCTCCCTCGGGACTAGCGGAGGGGCCGGATCGGGCGGGGAGCTGTTTTTT CASSSLGTSGGAGSGGELFF
NA TRBJ2-7 TRBD2 TRBV2 TGTGCCAGCAGTGAATTCCTAGGACTAGCGGGGCAAGACGAGCAGTACTTC CASSEFLGLAGQDEQYF
NA TRBJ1-4 TRBD1 TRBV5-5 TGTGCCAGCAGCTTGGAGCCAGGACAGGGATTCTCCGCGGGTGGTGAAAAACTGTTTTTT CASSLEPGQGFSAGGEKLFF
NA TRBJ1-5 NA TRBV4-1 TGCGCCAGCAGCCAAGATAATATGGGGAGGACAACGCAGCCCCAGCATTTT CASSQDNMGRTTQPQHF
NA TRBJ2-7 NA TRBV5-1 TGCGCCAGCAGCTTGGGACAGCTAATCTCCTACGAGCAGTACTTC CASSLGQLISYEQYF
few TRBJ1-6 NA TRBV27 TGTGCCAGCAGTTTAGCGAATATTTCACCCCTCCACTTT CASSLANISPLHF
NA TRBJ2-7 NA TRBV6-1 TGTGCCAGCAGTGAAGCGGGGTTGGCGGGCTACGAGCAGTACTTC CASSEAGLAGYEQYF
NA TRBJ2-3 TRBD2 TRBV6-6 TGTGCCAGCAGGTATCTAGCGGGATTCACAGATACGCAGTATTTT CASRYLAGFTDTQYF
NA TRBJ2-3 TRBD1 TRBV5-6 TGTGCCAGCAGCGAATTAGGACAGGCCAGCGACACAGATACGCAGTATTTT CASSELGQASDTDTQYF
few TRBJ2-1 TRBD2 TRBV7-3 TGTGCCAGCAGCCCCGGGACTAGCAGGGATATATCCTACAATGAGCAGTTCTTC CASSPGTSRDISYNEQFF
NA TRBJ2-1 TRBD1 TRBV18 TGTGCCAGCTCACTTGACCGGGACAGGGTTTACAATGAGCAGTTCTTC CASSLDRDRVYNEQFF
few TRBJ2-1 NA TRBV5-4 TGTGCCAGCAGCTTGCAGTATTACAATGAGCAGTTCTTC CASSLQYYNEQFF